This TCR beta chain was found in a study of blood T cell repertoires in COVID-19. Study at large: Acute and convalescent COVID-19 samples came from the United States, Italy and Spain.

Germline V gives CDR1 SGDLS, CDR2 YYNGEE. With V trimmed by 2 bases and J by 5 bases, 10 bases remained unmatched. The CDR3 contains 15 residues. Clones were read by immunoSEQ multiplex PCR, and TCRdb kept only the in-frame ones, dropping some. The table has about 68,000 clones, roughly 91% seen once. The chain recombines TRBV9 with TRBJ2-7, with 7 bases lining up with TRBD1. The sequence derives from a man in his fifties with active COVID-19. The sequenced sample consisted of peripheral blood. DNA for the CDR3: TGTGCCAGCAGCGTCTTTCCGGCGACAGGGAACGAGCAGTACTTC. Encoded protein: CASSVFPATGNEQYF.